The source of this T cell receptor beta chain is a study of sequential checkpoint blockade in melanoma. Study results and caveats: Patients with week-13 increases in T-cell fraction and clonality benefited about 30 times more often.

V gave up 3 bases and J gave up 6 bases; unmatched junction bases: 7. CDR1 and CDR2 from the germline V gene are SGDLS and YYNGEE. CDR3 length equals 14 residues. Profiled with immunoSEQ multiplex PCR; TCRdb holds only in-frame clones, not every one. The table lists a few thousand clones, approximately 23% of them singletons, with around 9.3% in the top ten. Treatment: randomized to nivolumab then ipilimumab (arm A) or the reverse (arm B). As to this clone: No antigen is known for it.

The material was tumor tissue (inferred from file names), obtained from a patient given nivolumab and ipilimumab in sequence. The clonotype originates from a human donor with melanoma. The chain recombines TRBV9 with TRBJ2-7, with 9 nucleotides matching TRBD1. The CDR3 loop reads CASSAWDREGEQYF. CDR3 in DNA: TGTGCCAGCAGCGCCTGGGACAGGGAGGGCGAGCAGTACTTC.